The T cell receptor (beta chain) described here comes from a study of T cell responses to AZD1222 COVID-19 vaccine. Findings and limits, study-wide: Spike-specific TCR repertoires showed rising breadth and depth after two AZD1222 doses. The study identified only five to seven AZD1222 recipients as seropositive at baseline. Unmutated variant regions are reportedly targeted by nearly half of spike-specific TCRs.

The CDR3 is made up of 20 amino acids. V was trimmed by 0 bases and J by 5 bases, leaving 26 bases between them. To note about this clone: What it binds is not known.

Some clones are missing from TCRdb's copy, which holds only in-frame ones; the method was immunoSEQ multiplex PCR. The sample comprises 96,000 or so clones, almost 90% of which are singletons, and about 25% rests with the top ten. This clonotype was obtained from an adult in good health. V and J are TRBV6-7 and TRBJ1-5; D is unclear. TRBV6-7 is an ORF; its function is uncertain. The sequencing here drew on peripheral blood, taken on day 0 of AZD1222 vaccination. CDR3 amino acids: CASSYSKVILPVPEHQPQHF. The CDR3 DNA sequence: TGTGCCAGCAGTTACTCGAAGGTAATATTGCCCGTCCCTGAGCATCAGCCCCAGCATTTT.